This entry concerns a single T cell receptor beta chain. Vbeta (60) and Jbeta (13) primers were used in the PCR. Authors' analysis steps: Counted up in a later analysis, unique TCR beta chains came to around 80 million, with around 10 million shared. Using immunoSEQ multiplex PCR, the repertoire was profiled, and TCRdb retains in-frame clones only, with some absent. That table gives V, J and clone size, and the DNA gave D and trimming. Here the sample spans a few hundred thousand clones, around 83% being singletons. This sample stems from a study of cytomegalovirus exposure and HLA in healthy donors. Per germline, CDR1 KGHSH and CDR2 LQKENI. With 6 bases removed from V and 8 bases from J, the gap between germline ends came to 14 bases. CDR3 length: 13 residues.

This receptor was identified in a woman between 45 and 60 years old in good health and CMV-seropositive. The genes are TRBV18 and TRBJ2-1; a weak D match, TRBD2 (7 bases). The sequenced material came from PBMCs. DNA for the CDR3: TGTGCCAGCTCGGCGGGGGCTCTGCATGAGCAGTTCTTC. This translates into CASSAGALHEQFF. The complete variable domain, with remaining parts taken from reference TRBV18 and TRBJ2-1, reads NAGVMQNPRHLVRRRGQEARLRCSPMKGHSHVYWYRQLPEEGLKFMVYLQKENIIDESGMPKERFSAEFPKEGPSILRIQQVVRGDSAAYFCASSAGALHEQFFGPGTRLTVL.